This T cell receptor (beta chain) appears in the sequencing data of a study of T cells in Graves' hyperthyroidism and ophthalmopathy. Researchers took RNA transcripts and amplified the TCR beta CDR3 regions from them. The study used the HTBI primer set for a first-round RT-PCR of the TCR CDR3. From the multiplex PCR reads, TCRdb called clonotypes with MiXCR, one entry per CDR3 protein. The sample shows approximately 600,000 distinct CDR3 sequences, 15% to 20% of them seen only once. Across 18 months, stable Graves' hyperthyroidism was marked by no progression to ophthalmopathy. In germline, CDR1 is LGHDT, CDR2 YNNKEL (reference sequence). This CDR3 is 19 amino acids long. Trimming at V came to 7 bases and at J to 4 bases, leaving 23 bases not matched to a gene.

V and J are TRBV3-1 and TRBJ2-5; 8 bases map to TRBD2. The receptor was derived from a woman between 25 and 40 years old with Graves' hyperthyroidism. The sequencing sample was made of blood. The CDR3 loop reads CASTHPKLAGPRGIETQYF. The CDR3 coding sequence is TGTGCCAGCACGCACCCGAAATTAGCGGGACCAAGGGGGATAGAGACCCAGTACTTC.